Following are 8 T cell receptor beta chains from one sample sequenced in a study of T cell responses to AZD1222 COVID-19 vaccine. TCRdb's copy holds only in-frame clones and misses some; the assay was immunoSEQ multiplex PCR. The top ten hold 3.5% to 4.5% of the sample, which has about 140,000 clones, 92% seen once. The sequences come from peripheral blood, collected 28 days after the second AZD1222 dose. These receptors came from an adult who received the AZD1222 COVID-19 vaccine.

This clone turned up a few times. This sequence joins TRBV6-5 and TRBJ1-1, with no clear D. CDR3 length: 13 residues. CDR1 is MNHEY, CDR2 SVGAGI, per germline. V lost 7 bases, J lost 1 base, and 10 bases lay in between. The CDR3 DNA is TGTGCCAGCACTGGGATTAGGAACACTGAAGCTTTCTTT. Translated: CASTGIRNTEAFF.

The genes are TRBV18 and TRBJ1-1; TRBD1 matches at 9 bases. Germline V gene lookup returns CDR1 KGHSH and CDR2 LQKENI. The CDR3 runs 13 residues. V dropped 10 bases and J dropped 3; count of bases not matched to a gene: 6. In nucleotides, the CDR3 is TGTGCCACCCAACAGGGGGCCGACACTGAAGCTTTCTTT. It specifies CATQQGADTEAFF.

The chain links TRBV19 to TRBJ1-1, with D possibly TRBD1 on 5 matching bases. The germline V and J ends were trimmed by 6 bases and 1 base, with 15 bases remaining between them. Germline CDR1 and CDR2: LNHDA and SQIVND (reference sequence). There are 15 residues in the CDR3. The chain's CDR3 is CASRTTRTGNTEAFF. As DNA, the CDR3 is TGTGCCAGTAGAACCACCCGAACAGGGAACACTGAAGCTTTCTTT.

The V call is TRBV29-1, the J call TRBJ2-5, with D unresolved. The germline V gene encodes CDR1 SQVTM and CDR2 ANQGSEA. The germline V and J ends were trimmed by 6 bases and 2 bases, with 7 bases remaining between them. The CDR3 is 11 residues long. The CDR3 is CSVYPQETQYF. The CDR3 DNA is TGCAGCGTCTACCCACAAGAGACCCAGTACTTC.

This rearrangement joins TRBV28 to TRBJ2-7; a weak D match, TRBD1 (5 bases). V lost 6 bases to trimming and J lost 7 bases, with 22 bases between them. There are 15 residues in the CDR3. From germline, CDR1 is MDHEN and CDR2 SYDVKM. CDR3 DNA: TGTGCCAGCAGCCCTCAGGGCAGGGTGTCTCTAGAGCAGTACTTC. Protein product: CASSPQGRVSLEQYF.

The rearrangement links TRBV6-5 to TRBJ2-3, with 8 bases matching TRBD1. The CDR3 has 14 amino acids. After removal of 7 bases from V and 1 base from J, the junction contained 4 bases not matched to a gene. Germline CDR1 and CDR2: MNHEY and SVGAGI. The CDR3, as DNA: TGTGCCAGCAAGGACAGGGTGGGCACAGATACGCAGTATTTT. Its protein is CASKDRVGTDTQYF.

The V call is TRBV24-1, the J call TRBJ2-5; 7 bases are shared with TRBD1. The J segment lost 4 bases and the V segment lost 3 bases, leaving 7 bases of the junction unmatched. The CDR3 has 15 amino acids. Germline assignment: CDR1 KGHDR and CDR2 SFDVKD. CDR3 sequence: CATSDTRTGRETQYF. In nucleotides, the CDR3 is TGTGCCACCAGTGATACCAGGACAGGTAGAGAGACCCAGTACTTC.

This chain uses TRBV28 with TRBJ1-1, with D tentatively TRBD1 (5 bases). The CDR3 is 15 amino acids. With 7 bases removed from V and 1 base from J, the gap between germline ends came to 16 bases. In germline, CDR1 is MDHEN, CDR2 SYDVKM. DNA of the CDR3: TGTGCCAGCACTGCCCCGGGGGGATCGAACACTGAAGCTTTCTTT. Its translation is CASTAPGGSNTEAFF.